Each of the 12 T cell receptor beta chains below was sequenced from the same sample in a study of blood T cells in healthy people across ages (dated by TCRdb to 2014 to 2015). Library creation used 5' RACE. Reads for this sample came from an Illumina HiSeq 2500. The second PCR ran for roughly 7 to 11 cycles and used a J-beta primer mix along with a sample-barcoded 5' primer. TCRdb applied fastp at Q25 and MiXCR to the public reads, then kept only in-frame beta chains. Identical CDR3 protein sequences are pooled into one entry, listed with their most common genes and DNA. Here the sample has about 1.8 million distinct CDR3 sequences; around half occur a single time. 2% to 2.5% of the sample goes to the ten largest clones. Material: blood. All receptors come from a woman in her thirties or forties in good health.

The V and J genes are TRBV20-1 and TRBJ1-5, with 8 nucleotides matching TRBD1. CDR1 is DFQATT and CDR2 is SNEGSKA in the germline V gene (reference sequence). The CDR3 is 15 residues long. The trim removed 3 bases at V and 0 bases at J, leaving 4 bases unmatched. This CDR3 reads CSASAGTGSNQPQHF. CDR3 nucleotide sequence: TGCAGTGCTAGTGCGGGGACAGGTAGCAATCAGCCCCAGCATTTT.

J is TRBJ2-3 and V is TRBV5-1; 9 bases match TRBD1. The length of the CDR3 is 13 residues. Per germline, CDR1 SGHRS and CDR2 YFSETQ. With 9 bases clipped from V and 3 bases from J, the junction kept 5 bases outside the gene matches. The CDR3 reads CAIRDRATDTQYF. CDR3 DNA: TGCGCCATCAGGGACAGGGCAACAGATACGCAGTATTTT.

In DNA, the CDR3 is TGCGGTGTAGAGCGGGGGATGAGCACAGATACGCAGTATTTT. Residues: CGVERGMSTDTQYF. The chain employs TRBV20-1 and TRBJ2-3; 8 bases line up with TRBD2. This CDR3 is built from 14 residues. The germline V gene has CDR1 DFQATT and CDR2 SNEGSKA (reference sequence).

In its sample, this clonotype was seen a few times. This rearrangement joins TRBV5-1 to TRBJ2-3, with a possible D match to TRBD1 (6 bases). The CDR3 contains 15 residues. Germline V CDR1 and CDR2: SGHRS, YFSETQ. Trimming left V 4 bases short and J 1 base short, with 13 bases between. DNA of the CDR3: TGCGCCAGCAGCCGTGACAGGTCCCGCACAGATACGCAGTATTTT. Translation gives CASSRDRSRTDTQYF.

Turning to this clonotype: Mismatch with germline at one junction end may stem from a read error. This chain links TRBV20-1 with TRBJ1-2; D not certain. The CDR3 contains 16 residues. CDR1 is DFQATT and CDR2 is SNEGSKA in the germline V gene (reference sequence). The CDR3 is CSASPPPGNLRYGYIF. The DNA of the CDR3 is TGCAGTGCTAGCCCCCCCCCAGGAAACTTACGCTATGGCTACATCTTC.

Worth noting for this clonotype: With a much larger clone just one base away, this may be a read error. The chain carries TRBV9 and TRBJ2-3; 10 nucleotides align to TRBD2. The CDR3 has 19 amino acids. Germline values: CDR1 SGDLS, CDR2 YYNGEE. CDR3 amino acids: CAGSIKMPSGGRSTDTQYF. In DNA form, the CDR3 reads TGTGCCGGCAGCATAAAGATGCCTAGCGGGGGCCGTAGCACAGATACGCAGTATTTT.

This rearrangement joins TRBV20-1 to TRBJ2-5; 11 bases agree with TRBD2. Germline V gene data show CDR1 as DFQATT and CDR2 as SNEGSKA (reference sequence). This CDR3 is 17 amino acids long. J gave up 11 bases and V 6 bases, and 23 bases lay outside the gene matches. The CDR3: CSALTSISGGANNEQYF. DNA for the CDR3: TGCAGTGCCCTCACCTCAATTAGCGGGGGGGCCAACAATGAGCAGTACTTC.

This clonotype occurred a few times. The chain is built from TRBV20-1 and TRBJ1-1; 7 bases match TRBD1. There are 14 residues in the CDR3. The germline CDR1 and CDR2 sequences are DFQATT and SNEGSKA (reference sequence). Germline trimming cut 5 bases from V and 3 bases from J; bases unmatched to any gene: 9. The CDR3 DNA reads TGCAGTGCTGTGAGACAGGGACGGGACACTGAAGCTTTCTTT. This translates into CSAVRQGRDTEAFF.

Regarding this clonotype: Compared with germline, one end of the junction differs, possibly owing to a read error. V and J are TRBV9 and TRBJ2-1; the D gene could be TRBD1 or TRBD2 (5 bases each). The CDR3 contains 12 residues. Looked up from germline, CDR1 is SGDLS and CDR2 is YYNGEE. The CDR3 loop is CASIVGETEQFF. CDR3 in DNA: TGTGCCAGCATCGTAGGGGAGACAGAGCAGTTCTTC.

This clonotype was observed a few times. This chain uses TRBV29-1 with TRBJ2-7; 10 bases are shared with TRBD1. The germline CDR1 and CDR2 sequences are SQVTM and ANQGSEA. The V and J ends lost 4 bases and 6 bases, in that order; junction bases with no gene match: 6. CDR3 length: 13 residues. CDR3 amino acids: CSVGGQGRSEQYF. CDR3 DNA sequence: TGCAGCGTTGGGGGACAGGGGCGGTCCGAGCAGTACTTC.

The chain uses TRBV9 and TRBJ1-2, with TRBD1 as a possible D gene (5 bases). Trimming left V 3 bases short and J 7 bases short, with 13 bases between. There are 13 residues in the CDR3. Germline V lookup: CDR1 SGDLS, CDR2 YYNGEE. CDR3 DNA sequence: TGTGCCAGCAGCGATAGCTCCGGGGGTGGCTACACCTTC. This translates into CASSDSSGGGYTF.

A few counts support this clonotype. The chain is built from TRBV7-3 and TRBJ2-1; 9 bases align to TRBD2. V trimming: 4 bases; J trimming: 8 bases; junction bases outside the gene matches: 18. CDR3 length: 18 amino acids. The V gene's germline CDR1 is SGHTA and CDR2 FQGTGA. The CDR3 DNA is TGTGCCAGCAGCTCAAACCTCACGCCGGGACTAGCCGTCGATGAGCAGTTCTTC. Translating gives CASSSNLTPGLAVDEQFF.